Below, one T cell receptor (beta chain) is given with its context. The table came from immunoSEQ multiplex PCR; TCRdb's copy has only in-frame clones and leaves some out. The repertoire holds about 120,000 clones, with around 90% as singletons. The data were taken from a study of T cell responses to AZD1222 COVID-19 vaccine. The TCR sequence derives from an adult who received the MenACWY meningococcal vaccine as a control. The source was peripheral blood, collected 28 days after the second dose of the MenACWY control vaccine.

In nucleotides, the CDR3 is TGTGCCAGCAGAAGGACAGGGGATCATGGCTACACCTTC. Protein product: CASRRTGDHGYTF. This chain uses TRBV27 with TRBJ1-2; 9 nucleotides match TRBD1. Per the germline V gene, CDR1 is MNHEY and CDR2 is SMNVEV (reference sequence). V lost 6 bases and J lost 6; bases outside the gene matches: 5. This CDR3 is built from 13 residues.